This TCR beta chain appears in the sequencing data of a study of T cells expressing NK-cell markers. Germline loops: CDR1 SGHTS, CDR2 YDEGEE. The CDR3 is 11 residues long. TCRdb derives one entry per CDR3 protein from the 5' RACE reads, leaving out DNA. The sample totals about 460,000 distinct CDR3 sequences. The chain combines TRBV5-8 with TRBJ1-5. The source of this sequence is a woman aged 45-65 years in good health. The sample taken for sequencing was blood T cells: a sorted CD56 or NKG2C T cell subset, CD4+ or CD8+ T cells, or bulk PBMC T cells (not recorded which). This CDR3 is CASSLESAQHF. The full variable domain, in which reference TRBV5-8 and TRBJ1-5 provide the parts outside the CDR3, is EAGVTQSPTHLIKTRGQQATLRCSPISGHTSVYWYQQALGLGLQFLLWYDEGEERNRGNFPPRFSGRQFPNYSSELNVNALELEDSALYLCASSLESAQHFGDGTRLSIL.